Presented here are 16 T cell receptor beta chains from one specimen sequenced in a study of blood T cell repertoires in COVID-19. Generated by immunoSEQ multiplex PCR, the TCRdb table keeps only in-frame clones and is missing some. The repertoire holds under 250,000 clones, about four fifths seen once, with about 4.6% in the top ten. The sample consisted of PBMCs or T cells enriched from blood (not recorded which). Receptors were obtained from a woman aged 45-60 years who had been exposed to COVID-19.

This clone was found a few times. This chain links TRBV27 with TRBJ2-1; TRBD2 aligns across 15 bases. CDR1 is MNHEY, CDR2 SMNVEV, per germline (reference sequence). This CDR3 has 16 residues. V was pared by 6 bases and J by 4 bases, with 4 bases of the junction left unmatched. CDR3 sequence reads: CASSGTSGGQYNEQFF. The CDR3 region has the DNA TGTGCCAGCAGCGGGACTAGCGGGGGGCAATACAATGAGCAGTTCTTC.

The rearrangement joins TRBV19 to TRBJ1-5; a possible D gene is TRBD1 (5 bases). This CDR3 region has 15 residues. V was shortened by 5 bases and J by 3 bases, with 14 bases between the two germline ends. Per germline, CDR1 LNHDA and CDR2 SQIVND (reference sequence). The CDR3 DNA reads TGTGCCAGTAGTCCCTACGACAGCCCCAATCAGCCCCAGCATTTT. This codes for CASSPYDSPNQPQHF. Combining the CDR3 with reference TRBV19 and TRBJ1-5 gives the whole variable domain DGGITQSPKYLFRKEGQNVTLSCEQNLNHDAMYWYRQDPGQGLRLIYYSQIVNDFQKGDIAEGYSVSREKKESFPLTVTSAQKNPTAFYLCASSPYDSPNQPQHFGDGTRLSIL.

The rearrangement uses TRBV19 and TRBJ1-3; D unresolved. Trimming cost V 4 bases and J 0 bases, with 13 bases left between them. Germline assignment: CDR1 LNHDA and CDR2 SQIVND (reference sequence). The CDR3 is made up of 16 amino acids. The CDR3 sequence: CASSTTGGSSGNTIYF. The CDR3 region has the DNA TGTGCCAGTAGTACAACCGGCGGGAGCTCTGGAAACACCATATATTTT.

The chain uses TRBV29-1 and TRBJ1-2; D not resolved. CDR1 is SQVTM, CDR2 ANQGSEA, per germline. The V end was cut by 1 base, the J end by 4 bases, with 13 bases between. The CDR3 totals 14 residues. DNA for the CDR3: TGCAGCGTTGAAGGGACCCGGGGAGGCTATGGCTACACCTTC. It codes for CSVEGTRGGYGYTF.

The V call is TRBV19, the J call TRBJ1-3, with 8 bases matching TRBD1. Germline CDR1 reads LNHDA; CDR2 reads SQIVND (reference sequence). After removal of 6 bases from V and 0 bases from J, the junction contained 4 bases not matched to a gene. The CDR3 has 15 residues. CDR3 bases: TGTGCCAGTAGCGTACAGGGGGGCTCTGGAAACACCATATATTTT. As protein: CASSVQGGSGNTIYF.

Written as DNA, the CDR3 is TGTGCCAGCAGTCTGGTTCGGGGAAGAGGCTACACCTTC. This encodes CASSLVRGRGYTF. V gene TRBV27 combines with J gene TRBJ1-2; D gene ambiguous. The CDR3 runs to 13 residues. Germline V CDR1 and CDR2: MNHEY, SMNVEV (reference sequence). Trimming pared 5 bases from V and 8 bases from J, leaving 15 bases between.

The chain employs TRBV5-5 and TRBJ1-3, with TRBD1 identical over 9 bases. Germline CDR1 SGHKS, CDR2 YYEKEE (reference sequence). The CDR3 loop spans 18 amino acids. The junction had 11 bases not matched to a gene; V was cut back by 4 bases and J by 0 bases. The CDR3 loop is CASSPDRGSYLSGNTIYF. The CDR3, as DNA: TGTGCCAGCAGCCCGGACAGGGGCTCTTACCTCTCTGGAAACACCATATATTTT.

The rearrangement joins TRBV5-1 to TRBJ2-2, with D possibly TRBD2 on 6 matching bases. The CDR3 totals 14 residues. Germline V gives CDR1 SGHRS, CDR2 YFSETQ. Deletions cut 5 bases from V and 5 bases from J, with 13 bases between. The CDR3 region is CASSPGVDTGELFF. CDR3 bases: TGCGCCAGCAGTCCGGGGGTAGATACCGGGGAGCTGTTTTTT.

J is TRBJ2-5 and V is TRBV29-1; TRBD2 might be the D (5 bases). Germline V gene sequence: CDR1 SQVTM, CDR2 ANQGSEA. This CDR3 contains 11 residues. V shed 7 bases and J shed 5 bases, with 11 bases lying between them. The CDR3: CSGNPGETQYF. The CDR3 DNA reads TGCAGCGGCAACCCGGGGGAGACCCAGTACTTC.

V usage is TRBV12-5 and J usage is TRBJ1-5; 8 bases fit TRBD1. Germline assignment: CDR1 LGHNT and CDR2 FRNRAP. This CDR3 has 14 amino acids. V was pared by 1 base and J by 4 bases, with 0 bases of the junction left unmatched. Here the CDR3 DNA reads TGTGCTAGTGGTTTGGGACAGGGGAATCAGCCCCAGCATTTT. Amino acids: CASGLGQGNQPQHF.

The CDR3 bases are TGTGCCAGCAGTTACCCGGGAGTGCAAGAGACCCAGTACTTC. The encoded protein is CASSYPGVQETQYF. The chain links TRBV6-2 or TRBV6-3 to TRBJ2-5; maybe TRBD2 (6 bases). The germline V and J ends were trimmed by 2 bases and 2 bases, with 9 bases remaining between them. This CDR3 contains 14 residues. Germline loops: CDR1 MNHEY, CDR2 SVGEGT.

The chain is built from TRBV25-1 and TRBJ1-1; 8 bases map to TRBD1. The CDR3 sequence is 13 residues long. Trimming removed 6 bases from V and 7 bases from J; junction bases left unmatched: 7. From germline, CDR1 is MGHDK and CDR2 SYGVNS. CDR3 sequence: CASSPGGAGEAFF. As DNA, the CDR3 is TGTGCCAGCAGCCCAGGGGGCGCCGGTGAAGCTTTCTTT.

V is TRBV5-6 and J is TRBJ2-2; tentative D call: TRBD1 (5 bases). V lost 3 bases and J 0 bases, leaving 12 bases between the germline ends. CDR1 SGHDT and CDR2 YYEEEE come from the germline V gene. The CDR3 length is 16 residues. CDR3 DNA: TGTGCCAGCAGCTGGGCGACAGATCCGAACACCGGGGAGCTGTTTTTT. Residues: CASSWATDPNTGELFF.

V is TRBV2 and J is TRBJ2-3, with 9 nucleotides matching TRBD2. The V segment lost 5 bases and the J segment 0 bases; nucleotides outside the gene matches: 18. The CDR3 sequence is 20 residues long. Germline CDR1 reads SNHLY; CDR2 reads FYNNEI. The CDR3 bases are TGTGCCAGCAGTCAGTCAGCGGGACTAGCCCCCAGGAGAAGCACAGATACGCAGTATTTT. The encoded protein is CASSQSAGLAPRRSTDTQYF.

The V gene is TRBV6-5, the J gene TRBJ1-5; 7 nucleotides line up with TRBD1. Trimming at V came to 5 bases and at J to 13 bases, leaving 17 bases not matched to a gene. Germline lookup yields CDR1 MNHEY and CDR2 SVGAGI. This CDR3 is built from 15 residues. The CDR3 reads CASSRAGTVAAIQHF. The CDR3 DNA follows: TGTGCCAGCAGTCGCGCCGGGACAGTCGCAGCTATACAGCATTTT.

This chain joins TRBV27 and TRBJ2-3; 10 bases line up with TRBD2. Trimming took 1 base from V and 6 from J; bases not matched to a gene: 13. Germline CDR1 and CDR2: MNHEY and SMNVEV (reference sequence). The length of the CDR3 is 18 residues. The CDR3 coding sequence is TGTGCCAGCAGTTTATATCGGCTCGGGACTAGCGCGGCGGATACGCAGTATTTT. This translates into CASSLYRLGTSAADTQYF.